The 2 T cell receptor beta chains reported below all come from one sample, sequenced in a study of beta chain features in type 1 diabetes. Sequenced material consisted of expressed TCRB transcripts (all of the isolated RNA was reverse transcribed). This table comes from immunoSEQ multiplex PCR, and its TCRdb copy is limited to in-frame clones, with some not included. The sample holds about 400,000 clones, 10% to 15% seen once. The sequencing input was naive CD4+ T cells from blood. The receptors stem from a man younger than 35 in good health.

Only a few counts were recorded for this clone. V is TRBV11-2 and J is TRBJ2-5; a weak D match, TRBD2 (5 bases). The CDR3 totals 13 residues. CDR1 is SGHAT, CDR2 FQNNGV, per germline. V lost 5 bases to trimming and J lost 3 bases, with 10 bases between them. The CDR3 DNA reads as TGTGCCAGCAGCACTAGTCCCGAAGAGACCCAGTACTTC. Translation: CASSTSPEETQYF.

This chain links TRBV6-5 with TRBJ1-1, with 9 bases identical to TRBD1. This CDR3 is 13 amino acids long. The V segment lost 8 bases and the J segment 5 bases; nucleotides outside the gene matches: 6. Germline-derived CDR1 and CDR2 are MNHEY and SVGAGI. The CDR3 spells CASHRGRWTEAFF. As DNA, the CDR3 is TGTGCCAGCCACAGGGGGCGGTGGACTGAAGCTTTCTTT.